The text below deals with one T cell receptor (beta chain). Its matching antigen is unknown. The data were taken from a study of cytomegalovirus exposure and HLA in healthy donors. Germline assignment: CDR1 LNHDA and CDR2 SQIVND (reference sequence). The CDR3 runs to 15 residues. V gave up 8 bases and J gave up 0 bases, with 15 bases separating them. Study-wide results and limits: Generally TCR sequences proved uncommon, though certain public TCRs appeared in numerous donors. In vitro, a few CMV-associated chains proved specific for CMV antigens.

The repertoire was sequenced with immunoSEQ multiplex PCR; TCRdb's copy has only in-frame clones and lacks some. The top ten hold about 1.1% of the sample, which has 120,000 or so clones, roughly 87% seen once. The chain is built from TRBV19 and TRBJ2-3, with D perhaps TRBD2 (6 bases). Sequenced: PBMCs. This clonotype was sampled from a woman between 18 and 29 years old in good health and CMV-seronegative. CDR3 region: CASSSGLASTDTQYF. CDR3 sequence (DNA): TGTGCCAGTTCCTCGGGACTCGCTAGCACAGATACGCAGTATTTT.